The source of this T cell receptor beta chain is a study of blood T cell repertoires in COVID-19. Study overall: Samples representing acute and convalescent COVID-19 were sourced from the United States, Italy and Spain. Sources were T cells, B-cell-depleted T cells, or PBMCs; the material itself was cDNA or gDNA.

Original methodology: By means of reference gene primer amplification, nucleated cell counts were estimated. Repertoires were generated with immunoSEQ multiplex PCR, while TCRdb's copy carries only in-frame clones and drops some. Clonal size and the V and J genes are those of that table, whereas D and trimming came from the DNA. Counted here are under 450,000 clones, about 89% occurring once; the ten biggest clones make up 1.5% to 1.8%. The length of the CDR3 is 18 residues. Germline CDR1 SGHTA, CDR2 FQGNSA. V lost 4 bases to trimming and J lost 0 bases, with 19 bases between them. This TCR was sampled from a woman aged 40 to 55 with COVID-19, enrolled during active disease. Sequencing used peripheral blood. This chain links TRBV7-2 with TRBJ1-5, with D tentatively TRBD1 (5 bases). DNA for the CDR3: TGTGCCAGCAGCTCTCCTCGGGGGATAGGGCGTAGCAATCAGCCCCAGCATTTT. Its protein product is CASSSPRGIGRSNQPQHF.